One TCR beta chain is described in this entry. The antigen is undetermined. This sample was included in a study of untreated major depressive disorder. TCRdb's table, derived via immunoSEQ multiplex PCR, lists solely in-frame clones and lacks some. The sample has roughly 22,000 clones; around 92% are singletons. Study outcomes and limitations: CD4+ T cells from depressed patients used TRBV05-01 (Vbeta 5.1) more often than controls. A comparatively small sample limits the generalizability of these findings. In every subject, the five largest TRBV05-01 clones were private.

Donors lacked major illness, comorbidities, regular medication, drug use, or heavy drinking. Germline loops: CDR1 SGHRS, CDR2 YFSETQ. The CDR3 runs 16 residues. The V gene end was trimmed by 0 bases and the J gene end by 2 bases; junction bases not matched to a gene: 5. This sequence joins TRBV5-1 and TRBJ1-3, with 7 bases that match TRBD1. The receptor's source is a woman in her thirties or forties in good health. The specimen sequenced was CD4+ T cells from PBMCs. CDR3 residues: CASSLGTGAAGNTIYF. The CDR3 DNA reads as TGCGCCAGCAGCTTGGGTACAGGGGCCGCTGGAAACACCATATATTTT. The full variable domain, completed using reference TRBV5-1 and TRBJ1-3, is KAGVTQTPRYLIKTRGQQVTLSCSPISGHRSVSWYQQTPGQGLQFLFEYFSETQRNKGNFPGRFSGRQFSNSRSEMNVSTLELGDSALYLCASSLGTGAAGNTIYFGEGSWLTVV.